Sequencing of this TCR beta chain was carried out in a study of T cell repertoires in cytomegalovirus infection. On the study more broadly: Recently identified HLA-C-restricted and well-studied HLA-B-restricted CMV epitopes were used. CMV infection plus the matching HLA type was flagged by public TCR beta signatures.

The V and J ends lost 1 base and 2 bases respectively, with 9 bases between them. The CDR3 contains 16 residues. CDR1 and CDR2 from the germline V gene are SEHNR and FQNEAQ (reference sequence). Each CDR3 protein gets one entry after TCRdb re-called the reads with MiXCR. The table has roughly 90,000 distinct CDR3 sequences, approximately 30% seen once. This clonotype was picked up many times. Its target is unknown. Sequenced here: CD8+ T cells from cultured PBMCs, sampled from culture after CMV antigen stimulation. The sequence was collected from a human donor in good health (CMV status not recorded). Some clones in this sample may be carry-over from other donors' samples. The chain links TRBV7-9 to TRBJ1-6; tentative D call: TRBD1 (6 bases). Here the CDR3 DNA reads TGTGCCAGCAGCTTAGACAGGGTCCCCTATAATTCACCCCTCCACTTT. Translated, it gives CASSLDRVPYNSPLHF.